This T cell receptor beta chain was identified in a study of memory CD8 T cells in hepatitis C reinfection. Study at large: Samples before reinfection came 55 to 20 weeks prior to detection.

The method was immunoSEQ multiplex PCR; TCRdb's version includes in-frame clones alone and lacks a portion of them. The sample has about 50,000 clones; 89% are singletons. Regarding time point: pre-reinfection, 55 to 20 weeks before reinfection detection. The sorted cells went straight to TCR sequencing with no prior in vitro expansion. Control naive CD8 T cells came from a couple of donors at all three reinfection time points. Per the germline V gene, CDR1 is SGHVS and CDR2 is FQNEAQ. The V end lost 2 bases, the J end lost 3 bases, and 16 bases lay between the germline ends. This CDR3 is 17 amino acids long.

The sequence was collected from a man aged 18 to 30 with hepatitis C virus infection. The V and J genes are TRBV7-8 and TRBJ1-4; D might be TRBD1 (5 bases). Sequences were obtained from naive CD8+ T cells sorted from blood. CDR3 sequence (DNA): TGTGCCAGCAGCTTAATTTGGCAGGGTGGGGCTAATGAAAAACTGTTTTTT. It translates to CASSLIWQGGANEKLFF. Full variable domain (outside the CDR3, taken from reference TRBV7-8 and TRBJ1-4): GAGVSQSPRYKVAKRGQDVALRCDPISGHVSLFWYQQALGQGPEFLTYFQNEAQLDKSGLPSDRFFAERPEGSVSTLKIQRTQQEDSAVYLCASSLIWQGGANEKLFFGSGTQLSVL.